Listed here are 22 T cell receptor beta chains from one sample, sequenced in a study of T cells in Graves' hyperthyroidism and ophthalmopathy. There were TCR beta CDR3 regions amplified from RNA transcripts. Initially, a first-round RT-PCR of the TCR CDR3 employed the HTBI primer set. TCRdb processed the multiplex PCR reads anew with MiXCR; each CDR3 protein has one entry. The table lists around 540,000 distinct CDR3 sequences, about 15% of them singletons. Sequencing was carried out using blood. The receptors derive from a woman aged 30 to 39 with Graves' ophthalmopathy.

This clonotype was seen repeatedly, ten times or more. The CDR3 loop is CASSLPSGYREQYF. The CDR3, as DNA: TGTGCCAGCAGTCTTCCTTCCGGGTACAGGGAGCAGTACTTC. V is TRBV28 and J is TRBJ2-7; tentative D call: TRBD1 (5 bases). The V gene's germline CDR1 is MDHEN and CDR2 SYDVKM. The CDR3 contains 14 residues. V shed 5 bases and J shed 7 bases, with 18 bases lying between them.

The chain joins TRBV7-2 to TRBJ1-6; D not certain. This CDR3 comprises 12 residues. The V end lost 5 bases, the J end lost 11 bases, and 10 bases lay between the germline ends. Germline CDR1 and CDR2: SGHTA and FQGNSA. DNA for the CDR3: TGTGCCAGCAGCGAAATGTGGGCACCCCTCCACTTT. Protein: CASSEMWAPLHF. The full variable domain, in which reference TRBV7-2 and TRBJ1-6 provide the parts outside the CDR3, is GAGVSQSPSNKVTEKGKDVELRCDPISGHTALYWYRQSLGQGLEFLIYFQGNSAPDKSGLPSDRFSAERTGGSVSTLTIQRTQQEDSAVYLCASSEMWAPLHFGNGTRLTVT.

The rearrangement joins TRBV19 to TRBJ1-1; D uncertain. Trimming pared 6 bases from V and 6 bases from J, leaving 14 bases between. The CDR3 covers 13 residues. Looked up from germline, CDR1 is LNHDA and CDR2 is SQIVND (reference sequence). The CDR3 DNA follows: TGTGCCAGTAGATATTGGGGTGGATCTGAAGCTTTCTTT. This encodes CASRYWGGSEAFF.

This clonotype was found many times. The genes are TRBV28 and TRBJ1-2, with D unclear. The CDR3 contains 14 residues. CDR1 is MDHEN, CDR2 SYDVKM, per germline. Trimming took 7 bases from V and 1 from J, leaving 13 bases between them. CDR3 amino acids: CASTDPQYNYGYTF. The CDR3 coding sequence is TGTGCCAGCACCGACCCTCAGTATAACTATGGCTACACCTTC.

The chain is built from TRBV4-1 and TRBJ2-6; D ambiguous. The CDR3 totals 15 residues. The germline CDR1 and CDR2 sequences are MGHRA and YSYEKL. Trimming cost V 1 base and J 0 bases, with 4 bases left between them. The CDR3 protein is CASSQGYSGANVLTF. For the CDR3, the DNA is TGCGCCAGCAGCCAAGGTTACTCTGGGGCCAACGTCCTGACTTTC.

This clonotype has a count of ten or more. The rearrangement links TRBV28 to TRBJ2-7; 7 bases align to TRBD1. CDR3 length equals 14 residues. Losses at the gene ends were 4 bases for V and 4 bases for J; bases not matched to a gene: 7. Germline lookup yields CDR1 MDHEN and CDR2 SYDVKM. The CDR3 reads CASSSGTVDYEQYF. CDR3 bases: TGTGCCAGCAGTTCCGGGACAGTGGATTACGAGCAGTACTTC.

This clonotype was detected many times. The chain uses TRBV6-2 or TRBV6-3 and TRBJ2-5; 11 bases align to TRBD2. J gave up 5 bases and V 9 bases, and 5 bases lay outside the gene matches. This CDR3 spans 13 amino acids. Germline V gives CDR1 MNHEY, CDR2 SVGEGT. CDR3 DNA: TGTGCCAGTTCTAGCGGGAGGATGGAGACCCAGTACTTC. Translating gives CASSSGRMETQYF.

The CDR3 sequence is CSAQPGLVTHEQYF. The CDR3 nucleotides read TGCAGTGCCCAACCGGGACTAGTAACTCACGAGCAGTACTTC. The rearrangement uses TRBV20-1 and TRBJ2-7, with TRBD2 matching 8 bases. V trimming: 6 bases; J trimming: 5 bases; junction bases outside the gene matches: 12. The germline V gene has CDR1 DFQATT and CDR2 SNEGSKA (reference sequence). This CDR3 has 14 residues.

This clonotype was recorded many times. Written as DNA, the CDR3 is TGTGCCAGAAGGGCTAGCGGGAGTTGGAATGAGCAGTTCTTC. It translates to CARRASGSWNEQFF. The chain combines TRBV28 with TRBJ2-1; the match to TRBD2 covers 10 bases. This CDR3 is built from 14 residues. The germline gives CDR1 MDHEN, CDR2 SYDVKM. Losses at the gene ends were 9 bases for V and 7 bases for J; bases not matched to a gene: 9.

The V gene is TRBV30, the J gene TRBJ1-1; a possible D gene is TRBD1 (6 bases). The CDR3 covers 13 residues. V lost 4 bases and J 1 base, leaving 10 bases between the germline ends. The germline V gene encodes CDR1 GTSNPN and CDR2 SVGIG (reference sequence). In DNA form, the CDR3 reads TGTGCCTGGAACAGGGAATCGAACACTGAAGCTTTCTTT. Translated, it gives CAWNRESNTEAFF.

V is TRBV28 and J is TRBJ2-7; 13 positions agree with TRBD2. Germline V gene sequence: CDR1 MDHEN, CDR2 SYDVKM. V shed 5 bases, J shed 2 bases, and the junction held 3 bases outside the gene matches. The CDR3 consists of 15 residues. This CDR3 is CASSELAGGTYEQYF. The DNA for the CDR3 is TGTGCCAGCAGTGAACTAGCGGGAGGGACCTACGAGCAGTACTTC.

This clonotype appeared many times. This chain joins TRBV6-6 and TRBJ1-2, with no clear D. CDR1 and CDR2 from the germline V gene are MNHNY and SVGAGI (reference sequence). The CDR3 length is 13 residues. The ends were cut back, 2 bases at V and 0 bases at J, with 4 bases in the middle. This chain's CDR3 is CASSYQPNYGYTF. In DNA form, the CDR3 reads TGTGCCAGCAGTTACCAACCTAACTATGGCTACACCTTC.

This clonotype was found many times. V gene TRBV20-1 combines with J gene TRBJ1-5; the match to TRBD1 covers 9 bases. This CDR3 comprises 15 residues. V shed 5 bases, J shed 1 base, and the junction held 6 bases outside the gene matches. CDR1 and CDR2 (germline): DFQATT, SNEGSKA (reference sequence). The CDR3 DNA reads TGCAGTGCTTTGAGACAGGGGGGGAGCAATCAGCCCCAGCATTTT. Encoded protein: CSALRQGGSNQPQHF.

This clonotype was recorded a few times. Here the CDR3 DNA reads TGTGCCAGCAGTTCACGGACAGGGATTGATCAGCCCCAGCATTTT. This sequence encodes CASSSRTGIDQPQHF. The chain carries TRBV6-5 and TRBJ1-5; 8 positions match TRBD1. CDR3 length: 15 residues. Per germline, CDR1 MNHEY and CDR2 SVGAGI. V lost 4 bases and J lost 5; bases outside the gene matches: 7.

This clonotype was observed a single time. The J gene is TRBJ1-2, the V gene TRBV4-3; tentative D call: TRBD1 (6 bases). The CDR3 is 15 residues long. Germline CDR1 LGHNA, CDR2 YSLEER. Trimming stripped 0 bases from V and 0 bases from J, with 8 bases between. Written as DNA, the CDR3 is TGCGCCAGCAGCCAAGAACAGGGAACTAACTATGGCTACACCTTC. It translates to CASSQEQGTNYGYTF.

This chain joins TRBV6-1 and TRBJ2-2; 7 bases align to TRBD2. The J segment lost 6 bases and the V segment lost 3 bases, leaving 7 bases of the junction unmatched. Per the germline V gene, CDR1 is MNHNS and CDR2 is SASEGT. The CDR3 is made up of 15 amino acids. The CDR3 DNA follows: TGTGCCAGCAGTGAGAGGTCCCGGGAGGCCGGGGAGCTGTTTTTT. It specifies CASSERSREAGELFF.

The gene calls are TRBV30 and TRBJ2-2; D remains ambiguous. V shed 2 bases and J shed 5 bases, with 6 bases lying between them. CDR3 length equals 12 residues. From germline, CDR1 is GTSNPN and CDR2 SVGIG (reference sequence). The CDR3: CAWSQETGELFF. CDR3 DNA sequence: TGTGCCTGGAGTCAAGAGACCGGGGAGCTGTTTTTT.

The V call is TRBV4-1, the J call TRBJ2-7, with D possibly TRBD2 on 6 matching bases. Germline V gives CDR1 MGHRA, CDR2 YSYEKL. Trimming took 0 bases from V and 2 from J, leaving 11 bases between them. The CDR3 runs 15 residues. The CDR3 spells CASSQEDRTTYEQYF. As DNA, the CDR3 is TGCGCCAGCAGCCAAGAGGATCGGACTACCTACGAGCAGTACTTC.

A single count supports this clonotype. The chain joins TRBV10-3 to TRBJ2-7; a possible D gene is TRBD1 (6 bases). Germline V gene data show CDR1 as ENHRY and CDR2 as SYGVKD. V was pared by 5 bases and J by 4 bases, with 21 bases between. The CDR3 consists of 16 residues. For the CDR3, the DNA is TGTGCCATCAGTTCAGATTCCCAGGGGAGTGGGTACGAGCAGTACTTC. It codes for CAISSDSQGSGYEQYF.

This clonotype has a count of ten or more. CDR3 sequence: CASREGGTGDEQFF. The DNA for the CDR3 is TGTGCCAGCAGGGAGGGAGGGACCGGGGATGAGCAGTTCTTC. The V call is TRBV12-3 or TRBV12-4, the J call TRBJ2-1; 7 positions agree with TRBD2. Trimming removed 6 bases from V and 8 bases from J; junction bases left unmatched: 10. CDR3 length: 14 residues.

The table lists this clonotype with many counts. This sequence joins TRBV6-1 and TRBJ2-7; the match to TRBD1 covers 7 bases. Germline V lookup: CDR1 MNHNS, CDR2 SASEGT. This CDR3 has 13 amino acids. Trimming at V came to 6 bases and at J to 6 bases, leaving 8 bases not matched to a gene. This CDR3 is CASSRGGRSEQYF. The CDR3 DNA sequence: TGTGCCAGCAGCCGAGGGGGCCGGAGCGAGCAGTACTTC.

This clonotype was detected a few times. A much larger clonotype is one base distant, so this may be a read error. The rearrangement joins TRBV6-5 to TRBJ2-4; 7 nucleotides line up with TRBD2. The CDR3 is 16 residues long. Germline values: CDR1 MNHEY, CDR2 SVGAGI. The trim removed 1 base at V and 0 bases at J, leaving 3 bases unmatched. CDR3 DNA: TGTGCCAGCAGTTACTTGGGGGGGGGAGCCAAAAACATTCAGTACTTC. This encodes CASSYLGGGAKNIQYF.